The present entry profiles one TCR beta chain with its context. Sequencing was performed with immunoSEQ multiplex PCR; in TCRdb, only in-frame clones are kept and a portion is missing. The sample comprises roughly 160,000 clones, around 80% of which are singletons, and around 3.2% rests with the top ten. Germline V gene sequence: CDR1 GTSNPN, CDR2 SVGIG (reference sequence). With 0 bases clipped from V and 9 bases from J, the junction kept 17 bases outside the gene matches. The CDR3 is made up of 17 amino acids. The sample comes from a study of blood T cell repertoires in COVID-19. As for the study in general: The study drew acute and convalescent COVID-19 samples from the United States, Italy and Spain.

Everyone who took part was roughly 18 to 89 years old, and they came from over 20 US areas. The chain combines TRBV30 with TRBJ2-1; 7 bases match TRBD1. The specimen sequenced was PBMCs or T cells enriched from blood (not recorded which). The TCR sequence derives from a woman aged 55 to 70 who had recovered from COVID-19. The CDR3 region has the DNA TGTGCCTGGAGTGTAGTTGCTCGCGGGCAGGGGGTTGGTGAGCAGTTCTTC. It translates to CAWSVVARGQGVGEQFF.